The clone carrying this T cell receptor (beta chain) was observed many times. As for time point: newly diagnosed GD, antithyroid drugs for less than 3 months. Scientists built the TCR library using RNA that was extracted from PBMCs. The entry originates in a study of regulatory T cells in long-lasting Graves disease. Through Arm-PCR of CDR3 regions and iRepertoire HTBI primers, TCR beta libraries were built. MiXCR, applied by TCRdb to the multiplex PCR reads, yields one record per CDR3 protein. Among fewer than 650,000 distinct CDR3 sequences listed, about 16% were seen once. This sample also appeared in a second study, on T cells in Graves' hyperthyroidism and ophthalmopathy. That work states: A set of HTBI primers served as the primers for a first-round RT-PCR of the TCR CDR3.

This receptor was taken from a man aged 18 to 29 with Graves disease. Sequencing used peripheral blood mononuclear cells (PBMCs), obtained at new diagnosis, from a patient treated with antithyroid drugs.

The CDR3 region is CASSEGPRAFF. The CDR3 bases are TGTGCCAGCAGCGAGGGGCCGAGGGCTTTCTTT. The chain employs TRBV25-1 and TRBJ1-1, with a weak D call TRBD1 (5 bases). From germline, CDR1 is MGHDK and CDR2 SYGVNS. The CDR3 has 11 amino acids. Trimming pared 6 bases from V and 11 bases from J, leaving 13 bases between.